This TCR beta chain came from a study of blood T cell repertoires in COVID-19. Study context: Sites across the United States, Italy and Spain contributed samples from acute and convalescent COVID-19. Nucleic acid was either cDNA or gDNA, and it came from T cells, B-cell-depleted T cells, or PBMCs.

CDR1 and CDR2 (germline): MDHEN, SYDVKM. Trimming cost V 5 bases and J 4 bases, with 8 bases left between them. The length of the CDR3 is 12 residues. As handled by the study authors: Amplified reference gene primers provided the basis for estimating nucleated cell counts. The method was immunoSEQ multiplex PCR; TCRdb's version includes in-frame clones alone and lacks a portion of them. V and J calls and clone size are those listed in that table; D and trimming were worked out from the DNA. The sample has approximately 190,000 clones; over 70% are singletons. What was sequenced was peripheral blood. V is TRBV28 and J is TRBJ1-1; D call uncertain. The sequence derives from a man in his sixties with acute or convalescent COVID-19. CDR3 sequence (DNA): TGTGCCAGCAGTCCGAGGCGCACTGAAGCTTTCTTT. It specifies CASSPRRTEAFF.